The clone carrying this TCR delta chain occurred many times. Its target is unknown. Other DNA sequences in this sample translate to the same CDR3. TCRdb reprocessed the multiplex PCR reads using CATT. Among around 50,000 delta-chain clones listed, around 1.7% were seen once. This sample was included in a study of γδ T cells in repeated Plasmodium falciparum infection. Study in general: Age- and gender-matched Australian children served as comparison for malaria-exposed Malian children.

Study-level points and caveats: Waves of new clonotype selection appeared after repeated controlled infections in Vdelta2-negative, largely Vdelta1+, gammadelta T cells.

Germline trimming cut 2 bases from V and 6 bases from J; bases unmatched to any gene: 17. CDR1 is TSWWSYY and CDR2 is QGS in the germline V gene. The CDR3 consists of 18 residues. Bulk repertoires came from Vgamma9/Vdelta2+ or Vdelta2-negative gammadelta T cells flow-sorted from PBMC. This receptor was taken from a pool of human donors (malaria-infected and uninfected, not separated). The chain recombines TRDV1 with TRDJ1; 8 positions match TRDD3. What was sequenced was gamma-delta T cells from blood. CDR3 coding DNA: TGTGCTCTTGGGGAAGAGTCCTTGCGCCCTGGGGGACACAATAAACTCATCTTT. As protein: CALGEESLRPGGHNKLIF.